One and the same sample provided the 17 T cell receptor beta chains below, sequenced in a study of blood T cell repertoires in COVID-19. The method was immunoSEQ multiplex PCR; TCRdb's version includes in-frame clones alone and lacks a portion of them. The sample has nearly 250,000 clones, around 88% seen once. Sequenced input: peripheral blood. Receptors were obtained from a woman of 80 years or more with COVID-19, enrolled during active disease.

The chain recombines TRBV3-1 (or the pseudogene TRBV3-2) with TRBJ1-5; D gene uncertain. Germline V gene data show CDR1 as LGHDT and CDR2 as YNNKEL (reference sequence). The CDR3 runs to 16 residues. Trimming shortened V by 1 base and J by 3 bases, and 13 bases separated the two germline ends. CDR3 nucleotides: TGTGCCAGCAGCCAAGGTCCCTGGCAGGTCAATCAGCCCCAGCATTTT. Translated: CASSQGPWQVNQPQHF.

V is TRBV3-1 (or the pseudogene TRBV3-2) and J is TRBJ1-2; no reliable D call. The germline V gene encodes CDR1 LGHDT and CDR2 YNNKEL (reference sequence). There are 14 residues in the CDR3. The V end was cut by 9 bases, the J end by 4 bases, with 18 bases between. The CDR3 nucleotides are TGTGCCAGTAAAAAGGGAGACCGATTCTATGGCTACACCTTC. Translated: CASKKGDRFYGYTF.

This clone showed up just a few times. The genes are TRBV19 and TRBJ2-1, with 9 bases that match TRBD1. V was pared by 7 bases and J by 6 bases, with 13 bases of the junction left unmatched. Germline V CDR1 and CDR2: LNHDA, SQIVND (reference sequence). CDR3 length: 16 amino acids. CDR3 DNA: TGTGCCAGTATGAGGTTGGGGACAGGGAATTTCAATGAGCAGTTCTTC. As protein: CASMRLGTGNFNEQFF. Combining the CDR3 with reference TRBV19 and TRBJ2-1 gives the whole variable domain DGGITQSPKYLFRKEGQNVTLSCEQNLNHDAMYWYRQDPGQGLRLIYYSQIVNDFQKGDIAEGYSVSREKKESFPLTVTSAQKNPTAFYLCASMRLGTGNFNEQFFGPGTRLTVL.

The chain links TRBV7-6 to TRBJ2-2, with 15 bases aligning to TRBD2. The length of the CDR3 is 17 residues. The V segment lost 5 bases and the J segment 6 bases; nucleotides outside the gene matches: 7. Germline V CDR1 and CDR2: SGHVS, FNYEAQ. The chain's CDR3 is CASSGTSGGIWAGELFF. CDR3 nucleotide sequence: TGTGCCAGCAGCGGGACTAGCGGGGGGATCTGGGCCGGGGAGCTGTTTTTT.

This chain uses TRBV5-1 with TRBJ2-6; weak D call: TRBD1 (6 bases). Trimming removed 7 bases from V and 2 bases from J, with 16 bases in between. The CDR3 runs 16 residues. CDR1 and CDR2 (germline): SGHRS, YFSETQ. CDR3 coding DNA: TGCGCCAGCGCCCTAACCCCAGGGGCTGGGGCCAACGTCCTGACTTTC. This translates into CASALTPGAGANVLTF.

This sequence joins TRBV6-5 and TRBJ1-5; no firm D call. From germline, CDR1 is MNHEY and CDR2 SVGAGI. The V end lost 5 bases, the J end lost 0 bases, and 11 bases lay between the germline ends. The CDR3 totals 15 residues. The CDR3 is CASSTTAYSNQPQHF. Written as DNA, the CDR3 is TGTGCCAGCAGTACCACAGCTTATAGCAATCAGCCCCAGCATTTT.

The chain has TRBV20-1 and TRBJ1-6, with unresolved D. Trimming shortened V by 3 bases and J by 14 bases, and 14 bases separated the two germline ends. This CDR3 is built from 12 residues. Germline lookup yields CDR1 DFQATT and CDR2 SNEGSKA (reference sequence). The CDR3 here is CSASNSGVALHF. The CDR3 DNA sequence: TGCAGTGCTAGTAACAGCGGCGTCGCCCTCCACTTT.

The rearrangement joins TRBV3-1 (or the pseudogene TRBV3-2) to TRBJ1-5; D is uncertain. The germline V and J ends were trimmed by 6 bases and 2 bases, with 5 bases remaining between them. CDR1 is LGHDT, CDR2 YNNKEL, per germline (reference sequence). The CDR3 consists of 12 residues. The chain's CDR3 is CASRLGNQPQHF. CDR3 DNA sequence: TGTGCCAGCAGGCTAGGCAATCAGCCCCAGCATTTT.

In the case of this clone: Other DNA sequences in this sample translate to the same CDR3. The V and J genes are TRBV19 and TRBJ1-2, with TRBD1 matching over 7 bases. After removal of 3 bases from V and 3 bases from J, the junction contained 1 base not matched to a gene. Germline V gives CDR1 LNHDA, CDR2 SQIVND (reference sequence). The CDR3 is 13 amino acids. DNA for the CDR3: TGTGCCAGTAGTATCGGACAGGACTATGGCTACACCTTC. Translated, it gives CASSIGQDYGYTF.

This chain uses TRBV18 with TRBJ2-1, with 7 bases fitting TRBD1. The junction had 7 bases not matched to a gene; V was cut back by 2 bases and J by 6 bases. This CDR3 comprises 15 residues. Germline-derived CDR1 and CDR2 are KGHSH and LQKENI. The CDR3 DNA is TGTGCCAGCTCACCAGATCTGAGGGGGCGCAATGAGCAGTTCTTC. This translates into CASSPDLRGRNEQFF.

CDR3 nucleotides: TGCAGCGTTGAGGGGACTGCTAGCACAGATACGCAGTATTTT. Its translation: CSVEGTASTDTQYF. The chain joins TRBV29-1 to TRBJ2-3, with D maybe TRBD2 (6 bases). Trimming removed 3 bases at V and 0 bases at J, with 10 bases between. CDR3 length: 14 residues. Germline CDR1 SQVTM, CDR2 ANQGSEA.

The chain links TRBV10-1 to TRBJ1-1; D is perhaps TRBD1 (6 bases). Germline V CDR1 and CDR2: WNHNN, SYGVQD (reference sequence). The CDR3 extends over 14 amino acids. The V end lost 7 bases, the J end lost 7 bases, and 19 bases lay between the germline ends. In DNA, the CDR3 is TGCGCCAGCACGACAGGCGGCTACGGCCGTGAAGCTTTCTTT. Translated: CASTTGGYGREAFF.

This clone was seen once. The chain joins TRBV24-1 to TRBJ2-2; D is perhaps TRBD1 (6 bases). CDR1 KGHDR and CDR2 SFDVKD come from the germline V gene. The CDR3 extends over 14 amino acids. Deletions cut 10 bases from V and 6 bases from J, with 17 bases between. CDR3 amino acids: CATLGDTMAGELFF. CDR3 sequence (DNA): TGTGCCACTTTGGGGGACACGATGGCCGGGGAGCTGTTTTTT.

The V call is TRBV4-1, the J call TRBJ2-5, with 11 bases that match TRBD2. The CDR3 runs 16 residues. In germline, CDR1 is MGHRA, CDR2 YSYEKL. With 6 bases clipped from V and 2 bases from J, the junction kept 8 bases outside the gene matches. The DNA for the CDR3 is TGCGCCAGCAGAAAAGTAGCGGGGGGGCGGCAAGAGACCCAGTACTTC. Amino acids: CASRKVAGGRQETQYF.

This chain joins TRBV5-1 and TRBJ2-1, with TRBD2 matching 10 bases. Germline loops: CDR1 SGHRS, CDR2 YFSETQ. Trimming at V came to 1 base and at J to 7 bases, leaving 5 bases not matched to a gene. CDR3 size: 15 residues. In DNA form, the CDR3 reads TGCGCCAGCAGCTTGAGCGGGGGGGCCGGGAATGAGCAGTTCTTC. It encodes CASSLSGGAGNEQFF. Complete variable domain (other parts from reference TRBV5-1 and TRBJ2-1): KAGVTQTPRYLIKTRGQQVTLSCSPISGHRSVSWYQQTPGQGLQFLFEYFSETQRNKGNFPGRFSGRQFSNSRSEMNVSTLELGDSALYLCASSLSGGAGNEQFFGPGTRLTVL.

CDR3 amino acids: CASNQRQETQYF. CDR3 bases: TGTGCCAGCAATCAGCGGCAAGAGACCCAGTACTTC. The chain is built from TRBV28 and TRBJ2-5, with D possibly being TRBD2 (5 bases). V lost 7 bases, J lost 2 bases, and 8 bases lay in between. This CDR3 region has 12 residues. The germline V gene encodes CDR1 MDHEN and CDR2 SYDVKM. Using reference TRBV28 and TRBJ2-5 for the parts outside the CDR3, the full variable domain is DVKVTQSSRYLVKRTGEKVFLECVQDMDHENMFWYRQDPGLGLRLIYFSYDVKMKEKGDIPEGYSVSREKKERFSLILESASTNQTSMYLCASNQRQETQYFGPGTRLLVL.

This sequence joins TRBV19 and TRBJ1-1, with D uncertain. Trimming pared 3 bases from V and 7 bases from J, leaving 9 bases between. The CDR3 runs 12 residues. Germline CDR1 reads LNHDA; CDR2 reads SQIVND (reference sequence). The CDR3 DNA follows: TGTGCCAGTAGTATTGGGCGGGGTGAAGCTTTCTTT. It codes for CASSIGRGEAFF.